This T cell receptor (beta chain) was found in a study of regulatory T cells in long-lasting Graves disease. The CDR3 contains 15 residues. V was trimmed by 2 bases and J by 4 bases, leaving 12 bases between them. Germline CDR1 is KGHSH and CDR2 is LQKENI. Arm-PCR of CDR3 regions with iRepertoire HTBI primers generated TCR beta libraries. TCRdb analysed the multiplex PCR reads with MiXCR anew, one entry per CDR3 protein. This repertoire shows more than 450,000 distinct CDR3 sequences, around 11% found once; its top ten account for 7.5% to 9%. Time point denoted: newly diagnosed GD, antithyroid drugs for less than 3 months. The TCR library was made from RNA extracted from PBMCs. The data were also submitted as part of a second study, on T cells in Graves' hyperthyroidism and ophthalmopathy. That work states: The HTBI primer set served for first-round RT-PCR of the TCR CDR3.

The J gene is TRBJ2-1, the V gene TRBV18; D is ambiguous. Specimen: peripheral blood mononuclear cells (PBMCs), collected at new diagnosis, from a patient treated with antithyroid drugs. The clonotype comes from a woman between 25 and 40 years old with Graves disease. The CDR3 DNA follows: TGTGCCAGCTCACCATCACCTCTAGATTACAATGAGCAGTTCTTC. It translates to CASSPSPLDYNEQFF.